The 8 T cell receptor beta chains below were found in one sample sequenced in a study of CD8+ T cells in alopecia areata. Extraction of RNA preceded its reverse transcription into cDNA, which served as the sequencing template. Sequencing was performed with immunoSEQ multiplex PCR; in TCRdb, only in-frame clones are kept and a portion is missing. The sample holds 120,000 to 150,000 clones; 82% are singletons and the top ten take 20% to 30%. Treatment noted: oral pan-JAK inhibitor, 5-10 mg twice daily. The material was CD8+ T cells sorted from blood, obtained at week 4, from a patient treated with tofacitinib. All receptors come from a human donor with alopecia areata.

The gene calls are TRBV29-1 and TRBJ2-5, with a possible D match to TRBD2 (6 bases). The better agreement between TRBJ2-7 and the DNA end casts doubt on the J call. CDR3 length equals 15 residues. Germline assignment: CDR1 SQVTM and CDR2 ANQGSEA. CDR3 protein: CSVEVAGGDIYEQYF. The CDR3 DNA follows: TGCAGCGTTGAAGTGGCCGGGGGAGATATCTACGAGCAGTACTTC.

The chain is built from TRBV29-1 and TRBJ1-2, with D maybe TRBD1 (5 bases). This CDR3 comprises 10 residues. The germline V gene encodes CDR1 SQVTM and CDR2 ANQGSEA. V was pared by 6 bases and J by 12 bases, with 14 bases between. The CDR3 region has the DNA TGCAGCGTACCGGACACTCGTCACACCTTC. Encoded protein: CSVPDTRHTF.

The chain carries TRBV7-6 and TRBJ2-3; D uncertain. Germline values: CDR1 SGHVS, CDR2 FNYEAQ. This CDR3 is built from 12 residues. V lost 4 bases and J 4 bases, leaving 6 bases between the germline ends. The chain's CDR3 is CASSWAADTQYF. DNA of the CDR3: TGTGCCAGCAGCTGGGCGGCAGATACGCAGTATTTT.

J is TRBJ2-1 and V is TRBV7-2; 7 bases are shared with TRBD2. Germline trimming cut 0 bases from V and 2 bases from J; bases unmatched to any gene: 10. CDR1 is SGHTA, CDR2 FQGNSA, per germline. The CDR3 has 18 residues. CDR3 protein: CASSLAHPLAVAYNEQFF. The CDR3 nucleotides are TGTGCCAGCAGCTTAGCGCATCCCCTAGCGGTCGCCTACAATGAGCAGTTCTTC.

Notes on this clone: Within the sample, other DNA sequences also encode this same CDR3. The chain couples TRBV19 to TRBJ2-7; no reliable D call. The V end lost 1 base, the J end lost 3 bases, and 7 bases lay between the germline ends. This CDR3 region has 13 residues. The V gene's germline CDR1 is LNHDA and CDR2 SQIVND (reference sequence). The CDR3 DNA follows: TGTGCCAGTAGTATAGGAGCCAGCTACGAGCAGTACTTC. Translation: CASSIGASYEQYF.

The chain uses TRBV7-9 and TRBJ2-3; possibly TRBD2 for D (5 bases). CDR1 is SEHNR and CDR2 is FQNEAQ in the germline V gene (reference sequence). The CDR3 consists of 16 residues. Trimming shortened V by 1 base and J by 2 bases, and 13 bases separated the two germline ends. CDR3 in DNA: TGTGCCAGCAGCTTAGAAGTTAGCGTTTTCACAGATACGCAGTATTTT. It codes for CASSLEVSVFTDTQYF.

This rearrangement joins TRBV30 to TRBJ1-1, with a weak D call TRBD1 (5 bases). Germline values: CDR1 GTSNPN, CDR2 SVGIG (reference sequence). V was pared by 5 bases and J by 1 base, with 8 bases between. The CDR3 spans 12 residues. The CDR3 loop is CAWDSANTEAFF. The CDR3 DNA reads TGTGCCTGGGACAGCGCGAACACTGAAGCTTTCTTT. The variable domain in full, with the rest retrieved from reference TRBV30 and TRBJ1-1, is SQTIHQWPATLVQPVGSPLSLECTVEGTSNPNLYWYRQAAGRGLQLLFYSVGIGQISSEVPQNLSASRPQDRQFILSSKKLLLSDSGFYLCAWDSANTEAFFGQGTRLTVV.

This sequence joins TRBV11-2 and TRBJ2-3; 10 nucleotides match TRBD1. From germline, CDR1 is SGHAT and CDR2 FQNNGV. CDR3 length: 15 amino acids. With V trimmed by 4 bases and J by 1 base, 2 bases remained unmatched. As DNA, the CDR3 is TGTGCCAGCAGCTGGGGGACAGGGGGCACAGATACGCAGTATTTT. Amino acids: CASSWGTGGTDTQYF.